The TCR beta chain described here comes from a study of radiotherapy plus CTLA-4 blockade in lung cancer. Study-level findings and limits: It was early blood T cell clone dynamics, with interferon-beta, that reportedly best predicted response.

Sequencing was performed with immunoSEQ multiplex PCR; in TCRdb, only in-frame clones are kept and a portion is missing. Of 39,000 or so clones in the sample, about three quarters were seen once. This clone was picked up a small number of times. Its antigen is as yet unknown. V dropped 5 bases and J dropped 8 bases, with 13 bases sitting between them. Germline V gene lookup returns CDR1 SGHTA and CDR2 FQGNSA. The CDR3 runs to 13 residues. This material consisted of peripheral blood, taken from a patient treated with radiotherapy plus ipilimumab. The genes are TRBV7-2 and TRBJ2-1, with D tentatively TRBD1 or TRBD2 (5 bases each). The TCR originated in a human donor with non-small cell lung cancer who had stable disease on radiotherapy plus ipilimumab. CDR3 sequence: CASSPGPGDEQFF. The DNA of the CDR3 is TGTGCCAGCAGCCCGGGGCCTGGGGATGAGCAGTTCTTC.